This T cell receptor (beta chain) comes out of a study of PD-1 blockade in classical Hodgkin lymphoma. Study results and limitations: At baseline, newly diagnosed patients reportedly showed less TCR diversity than healthy donors.

This CDR3 is built from 14 residues. V was cut by 0 bases and J by 3 bases, with 10 bases left in between. Germline V lookup: CDR1 SGDLS, CDR2 YYNGEE. This clone was detected only once. The antigen is unknown. As for time point: cycle 4 day 1 (C4D1), after less than 7 weeks of nivolumab. Each and every patient relapsed after autologous stem cell transplantation, and patients got differing brentuximab vedotin exposure. Measured with immunoSEQ multiplex PCR; TCRdb has only the in-frame clones, and not every one. The sample contains tens of thousands of clones, 75% to 85% of which appear only once. This sequence was found in a human donor with classical Hodgkin lymphoma. The sample consisted of peripheral blood mononuclear cells (PBMCs), taken before the fourth cycle of nivolumab. This chain uses TRBV9 with TRBJ2-7; D is undetermined. In nucleotides, the CDR3 is TGTGCCAGCAGCGTAGAGCCCGAAAGCTACGAGCAGTACTTC. This translates into CASSVEPESYEQYF.